This passage covers 26 T cell receptor beta chains from one sample sequenced in a study of cytomegalovirus exposure and HLA in healthy donors. Repertoires were generated with immunoSEQ multiplex PCR, while TCRdb's copy carries only in-frame clones and drops some. The table records around 260,000 clones, around 90% of them present only once. The specimen was PBMCs. Every receptor here comes from a woman aged 25 to 39 in good health and CMV-seronegative.

J is TRBJ2-7 and V is TRBV27; TRBD2 matches 7 bases. After removal of 1 base from V and 2 bases from J, the junction contained 8 bases not matched to a gene. This CDR3 is built from 16 residues. Germline V lookup: CDR1 MNHEY, CDR2 SMNVEV (reference sequence). Here the CDR3 DNA reads TGTGCCAGCAGTTTATGGTGGTCTAGCGGACCCTACGAGCAGTACTTC. Its protein product is CASSLWWSSGPYEQYF.

Turning to this clone: The identical CDR3 is also encoded by other nucleotide sequences in the sample. V usage is TRBV5-1 and J usage is TRBJ2-7; D not resolved. The CDR3 totals 13 residues. V was shortened by 0 bases and J by 1 base, with 5 bases between the two germline ends. CDR1 SGHRS and CDR2 YFSETQ come from the germline V gene. CDR3: CASSLEGSYEQYF. The CDR3 DNA follows: TGCGCCAGCAGCTTGGAGGGTTCCTACGAGCAGTACTTC.

This rearrangement joins TRBV4-3 to TRBJ2-7; tentative D call: TRBD1 (5 bases). CDR3 length equals 16 residues. Germline assignment: CDR1 LGHNA and CDR2 YSLEER. Trimming cost V 1 base and J 2 bases, with 15 bases left between them. CDR3 sequence (DNA): TGCGCCAGCAGCCAAGCCTCGACAGAGAAGACCTACGAGCAGTACTTC. Its translation is CASSQASTEKTYEQYF.

This rearrangement joins TRBV7-2 to TRBJ2-7, with no clear D. The CDR3 runs 15 residues. CDR1 and CDR2 from the germline V gene are SGHTA and FQGNSA. Trimming removed 1 base from V and 1 base from J, with 11 bases in between. In nucleotides, the CDR3 is TGTGCCAGCAGCTTAGACCTAGTATTATCCTACGAGCAGTACTTC. Protein: CASSLDLVLSYEQYF.

The chain is built from TRBV6-5 and TRBJ2-7, with 12 nucleotides matching TRBD1. Per the germline V gene, CDR1 is MNHEY and CDR2 is SVGAGI. The CDR3 is made up of 13 amino acids. J lost 7 bases, V lost 8 bases, and 6 bases had no gene match. The CDR3 region has the DNA TGTGCCAGCGGGGGACAGGGGGCAGGGGAGCAGTACTTC. Translating gives CASGGQGAGEQYF.

J is TRBJ2-1 and V is TRBV9; 8 bases align to TRBD1. CDR1 is SGDLS and CDR2 is YYNGEE in the germline V gene. The CDR3 contains 17 residues. The trim removed 3 bases at V and 5 bases at J, leaving 13 bases unmatched. CDR3 residues: CASSGRTTGTGNNEQFF. The CDR3 DNA sequence: TGTGCCAGCAGCGGGAGGACTACCGGGACAGGTAACAATGAGCAGTTCTTC.

The V and J genes are TRBV27 and TRBJ2-7; TRBD2 matches 9 bases. Germline V gene sequence: CDR1 MNHEY, CDR2 SMNVEV (reference sequence). This CDR3 region has 14 residues. Losses at the gene ends were 6 bases for V and 5 bases for J; bases not matched to a gene: 8. CDR3 loop: CASSYGGRADEQYF. CDR3 in DNA: TGTGCCAGCAGCTACGGCGGGAGGGCCGACGAGCAGTACTTC.

The V call is TRBV7-2, the J call TRBJ1-1; a weak D match, TRBD1 (6 bases). From germline, CDR1 is SGHTA and CDR2 FQGNSA. The V and J ends lost 5 bases and 0 bases respectively, with 10 bases between them. This CDR3 is built from 14 residues. This CDR3 is CASSKGQLNTEAFF. The CDR3 DNA reads as TGTGCCAGCAGCAAGGGACAATTGAACACTGAAGCTTTCTTT.

The chain links TRBV27 to TRBJ2-2; D is unresolved. Germline CDR1 is MNHEY and CDR2 is SMNVEV (reference sequence). Trimming stripped 4 bases from V and 7 bases from J, with 7 bases between. The CDR3 totals 12 residues. CDR3 in amino acids: CASSWYGGELFF. The DNA for the CDR3 is TGTGCCAGCAGTTGGTACGGCGGGGAGCTGTTTTTT.

J is TRBJ2-1 and V is TRBV5-4; 8 bases are shared with TRBD1. The V gene's germline CDR1 is SGHNT and CDR2 YYREEE (reference sequence). This CDR3 is 15 amino acids long. V lost 4 bases to trimming and J lost 8 bases; unmatched junction nucleotides: 11. The CDR3, as DNA: TGTGCCAGCAGCGAAGGACAGGGCGTGGGGGATGAGCAGTTCTTC. As protein: CASSEGQGVGDEQFF.

The rearrangement links TRBV28 to TRBJ2-4; 9 bases map to TRBD2. J gave up 0 bases and V 1 base, and 7 bases lay outside the gene matches. The CDR3 contains 18 residues. Germline V CDR1 and CDR2: MDHEN, SYDVKM. DNA for the CDR3: TGTGCCAGCAGTTTATTCCGCCGACTAGCGGCAGCCAAAAACATTCAGTACTTC. Translated, it gives CASSLFRRLAAAKNIQYF.

The CDR3 sequence is CSVEGPMNTEAFF. In nucleotides, the CDR3 is TGCAGCGTTGAAGGTCCCATGAACACTGAAGCTTTCTTT. The chain combines TRBV29-1 with TRBJ1-1; no reliable D call. Trimming removed 1 base at V and 0 bases at J, with 6 bases between. The CDR3 sequence is 13 residues long. The V gene's germline CDR1 is SQVTM and CDR2 ANQGSEA.

The chain employs TRBV7-9 and TRBJ1-2; 8 bases agree with TRBD1. The junction had 8 bases not matched to a gene; V was cut back by 4 bases and J by 7 bases. The germline gives CDR1 SEHNR, CDR2 FQNEAQ (reference sequence). The CDR3 loop spans 14 amino acids. CDR3 DNA: TGTGCCAGCAGCTCAAGAGGACAGGGAGGTGGCTACACCTTC. Translation: CASSSRGQGGGYTF.

V is TRBV10-1 and J is TRBJ2-1; 8 bases line up with TRBD1. The CDR3 contains 15 residues. The junction had 13 bases not matched to a gene; V was cut back by 8 bases and J by 7 bases. Germline assignment: CDR1 WNHNN and CDR2 SYGVQD (reference sequence). The CDR3 DNA reads as TGCGCCAGCCGGCGGGCAGGGGGCGTAAGAAATGAGCAGTTCTTC. Translation: CASRRAGGVRNEQFF.

The chain is built from TRBV25-1 and TRBJ1-5, with D unresolved. The CDR3 sequence is 15 residues long. Trimming took off 4 bases at V and 0 bases at J, with 10 bases between the two ends. The V gene's germline CDR1 is MGHDK and CDR2 SYGVNS. In nucleotides, the CDR3 is TGTGCCAGCAGTGCCCGAAGCCATAGCAATCAGCCCCAGCATTTT. Amino acids: CASSARSHSNQPQHF.

The chain links TRBV27 to TRBJ1-4; D is perhaps TRBD1 (5 bases). The V and J ends lost 6 bases and 7 bases respectively, with 18 bases between them. Germline V CDR1 and CDR2: MNHEY, SMNVEV (reference sequence). The CDR3 has 15 residues. The CDR3 sequence is CASRGEGQVGEKLFF. The CDR3, as DNA: TGTGCCAGCAGGGGTGAGGGGCAGGTGGGTGAAAAACTGTTTTTT. The variable domain in full, completed from reference TRBV27 and TRBJ1-4, reads EAQVTQNPRYLITVTGKKLTVTCSQNMNHEYMSWYRQDPGLGLRQIYYSMNVEVTDKGDVPEGYKVSRKEKRNFPLILESPSPNQTSLYFCASRGEGQVGEKLFFGSGTQLSVL.

The chain recombines TRBV27 with TRBJ2-1; tentatively, D is TRBD2 (5 bases). Germline lookup yields CDR1 MNHEY and CDR2 SMNVEV (reference sequence). Trimming cost V 5 bases and J 9 bases, with 14 bases left between them. The CDR3 extends over 13 amino acids. This CDR3 reads CASSPSLEFEQFF. The CDR3, as DNA: TGTGCCAGCAGTCCTAGCCTGGAGTTTGAGCAGTTCTTC.

This clone appeared once. This chain uses TRBV4-1 with TRBJ2-2; D remains unclear. V was cut by 0 bases and J by 7 bases, with 3 bases left in between. Germline V gene lookup returns CDR1 MGHRA and CDR2 YSYEKL. The CDR3 has 12 amino acids. CDR3 sequence reads: CASSQDLGELFF. Written as DNA, the CDR3 is TGCGCCAGCAGCCAAGATCTCGGGGAGCTGTTTTTT.

The V call is TRBV6-1, the J call TRBJ2-1; D not resolved. V was pared by 3 bases and J by 6 bases, with 9 bases between. Germline values: CDR1 MNHNS, CDR2 SASEGT. The length of the CDR3 is 13 residues. CDR3 DNA sequence: TGTGCCAGCAGTGAGGCTAATGCCAATGAGCAGTTCTTC. Translated, it gives CASSEANANEQFF.

The chain combines TRBV27 with TRBJ2-2; weak D call: TRBD2 (6 bases). Trimming pared 3 bases from V and 3 bases from J, leaving 8 bases between. From germline, CDR1 is MNHEY and CDR2 SMNVEV (reference sequence). CDR3 length: 14 residues. Here the CDR3 DNA reads TGTGCCAGCAGTTTTGGGACTCACACCGGGGAGCTGTTTTTT. This gives the protein CASSFGTHTGELFF.

V gene TRBV27 combines with J gene TRBJ1-2, with 9 bases that match TRBD1. CDR1 is MNHEY, CDR2 SMNVEV, per germline (reference sequence). CDR3 length: 18 residues. The ends lost 5 bases at V and 10 bases at J; junction bases unmatched: 23. The CDR3 loop is CASSPALGTGLDPSAYTF. CDR3 DNA sequence: TGTGCCAGCAGTCCAGCCCTTGGGACAGGGTTGGACCCCTCTGCCTACACCTTC.

The rearrangement links TRBV6-5 to TRBJ2-7; D is ambiguous. CDR3 length: 14 amino acids. CDR1 is MNHEY, CDR2 SVGAGI, per germline. Deletions cut 5 bases from V and 1 base from J, with 12 bases between. The CDR3 spells CASSPDRQSYEQYF. DNA for the CDR3: TGTGCCAGCAGTCCTGATCGCCAGTCCTACGAGCAGTACTTC.

The genes are TRBV25-1 and TRBJ2-7, with TRBD1 matching 11 bases. CDR1 and CDR2 from the germline V gene are MGHDK and SYGVNS. This CDR3 comprises 17 residues. The V segment lost 4 bases and the J segment 1 base; nucleotides outside the gene matches: 9. The CDR3 protein is CASSADRGLSESYEQYF. CDR3 DNA sequence: TGTGCCAGCAGTGCGGACAGGGGGCTTTCCGAGTCCTACGAGCAGTACTTC.

This clone was found once. The chain uses TRBV4-3 and TRBJ2-7; no reliable D call. Germline V gene sequence: CDR1 LGHNA, CDR2 YSLEER. The CDR3 totals 15 residues. V was shortened by 0 bases and J by 5 bases, with 14 bases between the two germline ends. This CDR3 reads CASSQDYGAMDEQYF. The CDR3 bases are TGCGCCAGCAGCCAAGATTATGGTGCTATGGACGAGCAGTACTTC.

The gene calls are TRBV6-5 and TRBJ2-7; 7 nucleotides match TRBD2. The CDR3 spans 15 residues. The V segment lost 5 bases and the J segment 0 bases; nucleotides outside the gene matches: 7. CDR1 and CDR2 from the germline V gene are MNHEY and SVGAGI. In nucleotides, the CDR3 is TGTGCCAGCAGTCCGACGCTAGCGGACTCCTACGAGCAGTACTTC. The encoded protein is CASSPTLADSYEQYF.

This chain connects TRBV7-3 to TRBJ2-1; 10 bases map to TRBD2. The length of the CDR3 is 16 residues. Germline CDR1 and CDR2: SGHTA and FQGTGA. The V gene end was trimmed by 1 base and the J gene end by 4 bases; junction bases not matched to a gene: 4. CDR3 amino acids: CASSLRTSGVYNEQFF. The CDR3 DNA sequence: TGTGCCAGCAGCTTAAGAACTAGCGGGGTTTACAATGAGCAGTTCTTC.